This T cell receptor (beta chain) originates from a study of early T cells in non-severe SARS-CoV-2 infection (dated by TCRdb to the early 2020s). Study-wide context: Bulk RNA from unsorted whole blood was used for TCR sequencing, so alpha and beta chains could not be paired. Points the paper makes about the study in general: VDJdb matching was skewed toward anti-spike CD8 responses and likely underestimated virus-specific expansions, missing private and CD4 specificities.

A case-control design nested within a healthcare worker cohort in London, UK, was used, with weekly nasopharyngeal swab PCR tests and blood sampling performed. Healthcare workers were enrolled in the week of the UK lockdown, from 23 to 31 March 2020, and were followed every week for up to roughly 16 weeks. The CDR3 has 15 amino acids, counting the end cysteine and phenylalanine. The only DNA kept is the CDR3, 45 bases in frame from the first base. Ends trimmed: V by 3 bases, J by 0 bases; bases unmatched to a gene: 2. In its sample, this clonotype was seen many times. Its antigen remains unidentified. The record has no base qualities; no much larger clone is one base away. Preparation of the library involved 5' RACE. Reads for this sample came from a NextSeq 500. In the TCR library protocol, unique molecular identifiers were attached to individual cDNA molecules to correct for PCR bias and sequencing error. Both TCR alpha and beta chains were sequenced, and tight co-correlation was observed between alpha and beta sequence abundances in each sample. The source study handled its data this way. Decombinator V4 was used to annotate TCR sequences for V gene, J gene and CDR3. TCRs were defined as expanded if a significant change between any two time points was detected under a Poisson model with p below 0.0001. TCR abundances were normalised to the total number of TCRs sequenced in each sample and reported as counts per million. TRAV1-2 paired with TRAJ12, TRAJ20 or TRAJ33 defined MAIT TCRs, while TRAV10 paired with TRAJ18 defined iNKT TCRs. VDJdb, accessed 1 November 2021, was searched for CMV, EBV and SARS-CoV-2 annotated TCRs, with TCRs annotated for multiple antigens excluded. Using fastp at Q25 and MiXCR, TCRdb reprocessed the public reads and kept productive beta chains. Rows merge per CDR3 protein into single entries with the most common DNA and genes. The V and J calls and clone size come from TCRdb's table, not from the authors' own analysis. For this sample there are 27,000 or so distinct CDR3 sequences; approximately 2.9% appear just once. The ten top clones hold more than 0.55% of the sample.

The chain links TRBV12-3 or TRBV12-4 with TRBJ2-1, and 7 junctional nucleotides match TRBD1. The clonotype comes from an adult who was a healthcare worker with PCR-confirmed SARS-CoV-2 infection or an uninfected control (not recorded which). The sample comprised whole blood. The bases are TGTGCCAGCAGTTTCAGACAGGGCTCCTACAATGAGCAGTTCTTC. The translation is CASSFRQGSYNEQFF.